This T cell receptor beta chain comes out of a study of T cells in localized non-small cell lung cancer. Regarding the study as a whole: Uninvolved adjacent lung had higher T cell clonality than tumor and all other tissues. Appearances in adjacent lung were noted for a median 57 of the top 100 tumor clones.

About this clone: Its antigen is still unknown.

Only in-frame clones appear in the TCRdb table, and some are missing; sequencing was by immunoSEQ multiplex PCR. This table has over 70,000 clones, about nine tenths appearing once. Sequenced here: PBMCs, sampled before any cancer treatment. The sequence was collected from a woman aged 40-70 years with stage II squamous cell lung carcinoma.

CDR3 nucleotide sequence: TGTGCCAGCAGGTTGGGACAGGCGTTTGCTAATGAAAAACTGTTTTTT. Its translation: CASRLGQAFANEKLFF. The chain carries TRBV2 and TRBJ1-4; 8 bases agree with TRBD1. Germline values: CDR1 SNHLY, CDR2 FYNNEI. Losses at the gene ends were 6 bases for V and 3 bases for J; bases not matched to a gene: 9. This CDR3 has 16 residues.